Many counts were recorded for the clone carrying this TCR beta chain. The antigen is undetermined. The data were obtained in a study of response to subunit inactivated influenza vaccine. Overall study results and limits: The authors suggested that few new T cells are recruited per seasonal influenza vaccination.

TCRdb processed the RT-PCR reads anew with MiXCR; each CDR3 protein has one entry. This sample yields about 650,000 distinct CDR3 sequences, of which 12% to 15% are seen a single time; less than 9% belongs to the top ten. The CDR3 has 13 residues. Trimming removed 1 base at V and 0 bases at J, with 7 bases between. Germline assignment: CDR1 DFQATT and CDR2 SNEGSKA (reference sequence). The genes are TRBV20-1 and TRBJ2-7, with a tentative D call TRBD1 (5 bases). This receptor was obtained from a man between 45 and 60 years old who received an inactivated influenza vaccine. The sample here was PBMCs from blood, taken approximately 15 days before vaccination. CDR3 DNA sequence: TGCAGTGCTAGAGGCCAGGGCTCCTACGAGCAGTACTTC. Translated, it gives CSARGQGSYEQYF.